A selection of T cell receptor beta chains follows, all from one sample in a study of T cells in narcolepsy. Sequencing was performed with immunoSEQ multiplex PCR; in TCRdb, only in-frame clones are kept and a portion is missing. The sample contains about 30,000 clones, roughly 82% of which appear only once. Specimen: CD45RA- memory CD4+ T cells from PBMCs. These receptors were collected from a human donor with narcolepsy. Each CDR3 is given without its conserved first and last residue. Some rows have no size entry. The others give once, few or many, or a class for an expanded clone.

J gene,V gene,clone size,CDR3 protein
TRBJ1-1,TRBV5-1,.,ASSFQLGTGNTEAF
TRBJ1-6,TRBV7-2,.,ASSPPRGNSPLH
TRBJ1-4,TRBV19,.,ASSMATNEKLF
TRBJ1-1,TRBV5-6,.,ASSLIQGVNTEAF
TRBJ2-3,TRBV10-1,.,ASSDFTASDEDTQY
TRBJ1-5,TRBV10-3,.,AISESWQGAGNQPQH
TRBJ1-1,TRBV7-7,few,ASSAQLNTEAF
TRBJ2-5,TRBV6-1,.,ASRRTVQETQY
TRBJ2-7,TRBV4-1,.,ASSQDSRGSTYEQY
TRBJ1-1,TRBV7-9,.,ASSLTGDTEAF
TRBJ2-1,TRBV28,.,AHQRGGFYNEQF
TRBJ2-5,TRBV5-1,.,ASSAGGRRETQY
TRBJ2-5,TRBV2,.,ASSEGRETQY
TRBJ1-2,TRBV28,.,ASSSGLFSYGYT
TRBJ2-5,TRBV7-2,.,ASSLKGRETQY
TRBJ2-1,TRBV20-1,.,SASSYNEQF